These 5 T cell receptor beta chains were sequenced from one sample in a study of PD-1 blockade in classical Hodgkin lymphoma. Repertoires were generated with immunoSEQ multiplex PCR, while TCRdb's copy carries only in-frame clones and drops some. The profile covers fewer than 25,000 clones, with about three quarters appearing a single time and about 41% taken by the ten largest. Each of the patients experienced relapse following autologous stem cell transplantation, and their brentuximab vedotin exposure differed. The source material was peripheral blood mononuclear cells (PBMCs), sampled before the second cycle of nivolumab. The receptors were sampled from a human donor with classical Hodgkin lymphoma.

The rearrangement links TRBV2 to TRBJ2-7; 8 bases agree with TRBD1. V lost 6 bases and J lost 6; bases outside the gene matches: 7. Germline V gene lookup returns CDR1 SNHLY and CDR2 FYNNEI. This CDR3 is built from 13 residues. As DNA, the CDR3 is TGTGCCAGCAGCATGGGACAGGACGCCGAGCAGTACTTC. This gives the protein CASSMGQDAEQYF.

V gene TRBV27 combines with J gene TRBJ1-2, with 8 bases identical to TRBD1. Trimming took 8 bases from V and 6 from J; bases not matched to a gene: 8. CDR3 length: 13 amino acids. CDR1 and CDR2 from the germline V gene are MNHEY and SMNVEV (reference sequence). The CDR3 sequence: CASFGQGADGYTF. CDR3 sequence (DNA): TGTGCCAGCTTTGGCCAGGGGGCGGATGGCTACACCTTC.

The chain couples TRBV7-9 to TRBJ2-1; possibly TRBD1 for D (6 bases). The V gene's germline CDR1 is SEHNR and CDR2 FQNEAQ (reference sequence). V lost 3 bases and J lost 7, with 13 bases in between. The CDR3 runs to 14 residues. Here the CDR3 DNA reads TGTGCCAGCAGCTTTCAGGGGTGGAGAAATGAGCAGTTCTTC. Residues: CASSFQGWRNEQFF.

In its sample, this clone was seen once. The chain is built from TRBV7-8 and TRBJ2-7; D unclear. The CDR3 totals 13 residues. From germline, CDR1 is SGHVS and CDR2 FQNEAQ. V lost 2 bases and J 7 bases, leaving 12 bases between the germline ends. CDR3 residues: CASSLTSDGEQYF. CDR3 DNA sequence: TGTGCCAGCAGCTTAACCTCCGACGGGGAGCAGTACTTC.

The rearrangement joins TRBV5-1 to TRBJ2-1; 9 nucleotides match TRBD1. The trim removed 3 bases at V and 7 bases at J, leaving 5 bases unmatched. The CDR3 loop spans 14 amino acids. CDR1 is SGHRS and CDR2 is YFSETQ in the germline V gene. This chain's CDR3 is CASSSRDRVNEQFF. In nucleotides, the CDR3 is TGCGCCAGCAGCTCCCGGGACAGGGTTAATGAGCAGTTCTTC.